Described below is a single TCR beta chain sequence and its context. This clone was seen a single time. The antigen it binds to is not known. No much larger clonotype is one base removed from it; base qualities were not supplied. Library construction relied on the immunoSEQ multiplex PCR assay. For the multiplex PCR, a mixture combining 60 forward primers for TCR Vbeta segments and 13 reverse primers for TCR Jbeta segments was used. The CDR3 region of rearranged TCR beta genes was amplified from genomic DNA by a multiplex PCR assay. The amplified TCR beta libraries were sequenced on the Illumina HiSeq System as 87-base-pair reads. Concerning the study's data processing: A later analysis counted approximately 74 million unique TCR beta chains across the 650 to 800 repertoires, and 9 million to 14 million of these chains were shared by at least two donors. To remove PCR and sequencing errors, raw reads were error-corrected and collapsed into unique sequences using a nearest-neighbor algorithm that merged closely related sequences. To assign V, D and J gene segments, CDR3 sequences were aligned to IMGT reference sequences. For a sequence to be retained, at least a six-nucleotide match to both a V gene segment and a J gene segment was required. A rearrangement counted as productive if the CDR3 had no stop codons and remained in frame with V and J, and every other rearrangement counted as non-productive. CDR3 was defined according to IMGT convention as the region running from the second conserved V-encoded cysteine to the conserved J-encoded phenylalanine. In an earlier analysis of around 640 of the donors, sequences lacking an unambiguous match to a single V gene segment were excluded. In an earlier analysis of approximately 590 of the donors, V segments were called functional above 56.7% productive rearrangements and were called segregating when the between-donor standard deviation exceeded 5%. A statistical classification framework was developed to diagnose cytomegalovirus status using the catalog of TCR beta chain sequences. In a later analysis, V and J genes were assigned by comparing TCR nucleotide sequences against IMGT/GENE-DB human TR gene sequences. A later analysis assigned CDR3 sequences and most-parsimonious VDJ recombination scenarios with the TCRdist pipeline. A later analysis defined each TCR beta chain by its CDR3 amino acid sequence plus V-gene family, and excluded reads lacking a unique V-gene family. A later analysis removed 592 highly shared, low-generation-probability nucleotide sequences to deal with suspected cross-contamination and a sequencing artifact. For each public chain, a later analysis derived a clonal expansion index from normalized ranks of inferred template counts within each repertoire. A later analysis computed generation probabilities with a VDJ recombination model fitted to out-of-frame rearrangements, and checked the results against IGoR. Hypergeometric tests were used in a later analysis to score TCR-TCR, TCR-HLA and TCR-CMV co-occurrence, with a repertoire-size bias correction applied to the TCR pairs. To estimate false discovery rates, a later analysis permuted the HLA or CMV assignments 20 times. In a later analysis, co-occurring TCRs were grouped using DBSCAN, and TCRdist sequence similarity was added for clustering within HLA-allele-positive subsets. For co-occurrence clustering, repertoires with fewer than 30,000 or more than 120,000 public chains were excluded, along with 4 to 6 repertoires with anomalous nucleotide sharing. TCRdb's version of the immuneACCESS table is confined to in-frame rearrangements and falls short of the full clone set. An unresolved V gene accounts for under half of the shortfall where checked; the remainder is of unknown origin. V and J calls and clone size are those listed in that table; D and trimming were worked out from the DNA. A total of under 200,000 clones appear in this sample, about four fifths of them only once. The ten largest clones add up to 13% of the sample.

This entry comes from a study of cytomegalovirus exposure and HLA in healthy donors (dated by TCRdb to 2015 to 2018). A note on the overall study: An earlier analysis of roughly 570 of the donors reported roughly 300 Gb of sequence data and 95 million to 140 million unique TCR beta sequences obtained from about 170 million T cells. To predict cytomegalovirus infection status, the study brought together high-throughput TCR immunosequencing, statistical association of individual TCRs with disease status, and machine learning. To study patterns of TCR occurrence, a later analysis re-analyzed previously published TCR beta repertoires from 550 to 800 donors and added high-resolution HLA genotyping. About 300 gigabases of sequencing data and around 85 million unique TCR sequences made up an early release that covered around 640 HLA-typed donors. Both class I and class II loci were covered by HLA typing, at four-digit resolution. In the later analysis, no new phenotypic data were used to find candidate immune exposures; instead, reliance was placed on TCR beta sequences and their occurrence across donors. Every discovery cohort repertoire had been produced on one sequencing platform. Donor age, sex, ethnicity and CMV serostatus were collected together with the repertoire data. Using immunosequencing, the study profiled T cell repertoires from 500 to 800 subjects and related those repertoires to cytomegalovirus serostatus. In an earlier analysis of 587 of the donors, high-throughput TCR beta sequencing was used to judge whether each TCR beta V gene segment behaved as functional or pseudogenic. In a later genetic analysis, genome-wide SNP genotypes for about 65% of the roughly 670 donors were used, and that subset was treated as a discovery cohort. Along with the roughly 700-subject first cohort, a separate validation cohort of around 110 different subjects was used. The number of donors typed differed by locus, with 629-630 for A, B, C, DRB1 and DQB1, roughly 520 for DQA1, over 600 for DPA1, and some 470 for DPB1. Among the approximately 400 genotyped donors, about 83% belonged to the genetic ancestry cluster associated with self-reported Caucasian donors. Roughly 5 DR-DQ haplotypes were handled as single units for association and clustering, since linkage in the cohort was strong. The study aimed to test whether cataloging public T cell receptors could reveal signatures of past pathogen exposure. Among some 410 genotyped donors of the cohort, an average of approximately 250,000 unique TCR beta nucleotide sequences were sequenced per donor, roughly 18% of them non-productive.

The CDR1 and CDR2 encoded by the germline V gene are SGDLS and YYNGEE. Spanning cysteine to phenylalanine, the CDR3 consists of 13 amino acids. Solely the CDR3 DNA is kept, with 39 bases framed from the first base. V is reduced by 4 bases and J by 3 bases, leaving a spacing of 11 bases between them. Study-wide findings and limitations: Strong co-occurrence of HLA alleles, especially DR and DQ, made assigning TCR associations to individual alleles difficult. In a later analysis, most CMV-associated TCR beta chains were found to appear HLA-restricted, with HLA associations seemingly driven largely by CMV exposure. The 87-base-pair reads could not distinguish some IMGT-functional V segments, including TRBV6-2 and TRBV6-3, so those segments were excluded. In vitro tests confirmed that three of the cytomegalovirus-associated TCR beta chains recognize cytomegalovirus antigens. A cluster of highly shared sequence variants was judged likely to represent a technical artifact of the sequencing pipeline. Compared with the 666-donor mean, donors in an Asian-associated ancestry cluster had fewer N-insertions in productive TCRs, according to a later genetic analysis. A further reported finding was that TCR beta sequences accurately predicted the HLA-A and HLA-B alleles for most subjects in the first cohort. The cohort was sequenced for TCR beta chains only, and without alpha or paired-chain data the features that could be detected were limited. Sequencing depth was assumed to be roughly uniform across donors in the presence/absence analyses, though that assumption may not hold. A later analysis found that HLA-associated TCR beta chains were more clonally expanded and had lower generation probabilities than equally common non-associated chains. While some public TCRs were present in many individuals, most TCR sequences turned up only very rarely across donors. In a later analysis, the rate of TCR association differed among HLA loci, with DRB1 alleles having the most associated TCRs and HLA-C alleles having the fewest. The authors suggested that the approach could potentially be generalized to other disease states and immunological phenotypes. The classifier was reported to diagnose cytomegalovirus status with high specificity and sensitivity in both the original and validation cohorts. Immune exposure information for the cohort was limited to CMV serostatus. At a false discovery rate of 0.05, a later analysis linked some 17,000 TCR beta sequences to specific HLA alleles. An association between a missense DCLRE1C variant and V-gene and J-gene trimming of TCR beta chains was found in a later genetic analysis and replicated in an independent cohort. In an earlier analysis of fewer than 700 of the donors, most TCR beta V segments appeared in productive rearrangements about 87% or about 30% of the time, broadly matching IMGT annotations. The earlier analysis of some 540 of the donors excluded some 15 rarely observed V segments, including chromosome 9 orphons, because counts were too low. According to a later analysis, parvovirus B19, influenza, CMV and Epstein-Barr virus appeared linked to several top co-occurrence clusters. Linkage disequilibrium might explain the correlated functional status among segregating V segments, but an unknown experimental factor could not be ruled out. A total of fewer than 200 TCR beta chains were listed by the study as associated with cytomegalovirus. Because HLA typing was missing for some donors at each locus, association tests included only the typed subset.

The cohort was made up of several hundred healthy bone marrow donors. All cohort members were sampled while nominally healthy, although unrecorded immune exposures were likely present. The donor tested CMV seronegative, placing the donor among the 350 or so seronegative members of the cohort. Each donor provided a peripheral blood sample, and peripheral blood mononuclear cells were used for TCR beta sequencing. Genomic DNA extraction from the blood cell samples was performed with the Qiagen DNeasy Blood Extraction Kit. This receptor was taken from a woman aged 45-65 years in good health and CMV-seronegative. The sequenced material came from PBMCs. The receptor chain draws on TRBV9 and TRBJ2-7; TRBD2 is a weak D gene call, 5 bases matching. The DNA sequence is TGTGCCAGCAGCAGTAGTGGAGGCTACGAGCAGTACTTC. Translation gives CASSSSGGYEQYF.